This T cell receptor (beta chain) was captured by sequencing in a study of control samples from healthy donors and cancer patients. TCRdb's copy holds only in-frame clones and misses some; the assay was immunoSEQ multiplex PCR. The repertoire holds about 140,000 clones, with about nine tenths as singletons. CDR1 is SGHDT, CDR2 YYEEEE, per germline. The CDR3 contains 14 residues. Trimming left V 2 bases short and J 5 bases short, with 13 bases between. What was sequenced was blood. The TCR comes from a man aged 25 to 45 in good health. This chain joins TRBV5-6 and TRBJ2-5; D gene unclear. CDR3 nucleotide sequence: TGTGCCAGCAGCTTTAGTCTAGTTCGGGAGACCCAGTACTTC. The encoded protein is CASSFSLVRETQYF.